This T cell receptor (beta chain) originates from a study of blood T cell repertoires in COVID-19. Looking at the study overall: Whether acute or convalescent, the COVID-19 samples came from the United States, Italy and Spain. The analysed material was cDNA or gDNA that came from T cells, B-cell-depleted T cells, or PBMCs.

V was trimmed by 3 bases and J by 3 bases, leaving 11 bases between them. The germline V gene has CDR1 SEHNR and CDR2 FQNEAQ (reference sequence). The CDR3 contains 15 residues. This clone was seen once. Libraries were prepared by immunoSEQ multiplex PCR; TCRdb keeps only in-frame clonotypes and omits some of them. The table includes 120,000 to 150,000 clones, 80% to 85% detected once. The material sequenced was PBMCs or T cells enriched from blood (not recorded which). The chain combines TRBV7-9 with TRBJ2-2, with D hard to call. This TCR was recovered from a woman aged 45-59 years who had been exposed to COVID-19. The chain's CDR3 is CASSLILGDTGELFF. As DNA, the CDR3 is TGTGCCAGCAGCTTGATACTGGGCGACACCGGGGAGCTGTTTTTT. The whole variable domain, filled in from reference TRBV7-9 and TRBJ2-2, reads DTGVSQNPRHKITKRGQNVTFRCDPISEHNRLYWYRQTLGQGPEFLTYFQNEAQLEKSRLLSDRFSAERPKGSFSTLEIQRTEQGDSAMYLCASSLILGDTGELFFGEGSRLTVL.